This T cell receptor (beta chain) was profiled in a study of radiation and T cells in renal cell carcinoma. The CDR3 has 15 residues. V lost 0 bases, J lost 8 bases, and 17 bases lay in between. CDR1 and CDR2 from the germline V gene are SGHRS and YFSETQ. Indicated treatment: 15 Gy SBRT to primary tumor, nephrectomy 4 weeks later. This renal cell carcinoma was of the clear cell type. Profiled with immunoSEQ multiplex PCR; TCRdb holds only in-frame clones, not every one. The data show fewer than 25,000 clones, with about 51% seen just once and under 20% held by the top ten. The sample was tumor tissue, taken from a patient whose treatment included radiotherapy and nephrectomy. V usage is TRBV5-1 and J usage is TRBJ1-2, with D perhaps TRBD1 (5 bases). This receptor was identified in a woman between 45 and 60 years old with renal cell carcinoma. This CDR3 is CASSLATGPTKGYTF. In DNA form, the CDR3 reads TGCGCCAGCAGCTTGGCAACGGGGCCAACTAAGGGCTACACCTTC.